These 14 T cell receptor beta chains came from one sample sequenced in a study of blood T cell repertoires in COVID-19. Profiled with immunoSEQ multiplex PCR; TCRdb holds only in-frame clones, not every one. The sample comprises 250,000 to 300,000 clones, about 89% of which are singletons, and 2% to 2.5% rests with the top ten. Sequencing was performed on peripheral blood. The receptor source for this set is a man aged 50-60 years with acute or convalescent COVID-19.

The chain uses TRBV23-1 and TRBJ1-2; TRBD1 matches at 8 bases. TRBV23-1 is flagged as an ORF with uncertain function. V lost 2 bases and J lost 4; bases outside the gene matches: 15. The CDR3 extends over 18 amino acids. The CDR3 reads CASSQDTGTGNSFYGYTF. In DNA form, the CDR3 reads TGCGCCAGCAGTCAAGATACCGGGACAGGTAATAGTTTCTATGGCTACACCTTC.

The table lists this clone with a few counts. The chain uses TRBV11-1 and TRBJ2-5; maybe TRBD2 (6 bases). The CDR3 consists of 14 residues. Looked up from germline, CDR1 is SGHAT and CDR2 is FQDESV (reference sequence). Trimming left V 0 bases short and J 2 bases short, with 7 bases between. CDR3 sequence (DNA): TGTGCCAGCAGCTTAGCGGCGGGGCAAGAGACCCAGTACTTC. It specifies CASSLAAGQETQYF.

This clone was seen only once. The chain's CDR3 is CASSQAGGNSPLHF. CDR3 in DNA: TGCGCCAGCAGCCAAGCAGGGGGCAATTCACCCCTCCACTTT. V gene TRBV4-1 combines with J gene TRBJ1-6; TRBD1 aligns across 8 bases. J lost 7 bases, V lost 1 base, and 0 bases had no gene match. Germline V CDR1 and CDR2: MGHRA, YSYEKL. The CDR3 totals 14 residues.

CDR3: CASSQTGTGGQTQYF. The CDR3, as DNA: TGTGCCAGCAGCCAAACCGGGACAGGGGGACAGACCCAGTACTTC. This chain joins TRBV14 and TRBJ2-5; 11 nucleotides align to TRBD1. Germline loops: CDR1 SGHDN, CDR2 FVKESK. J gave up 6 bases and V 2 bases, and 5 bases lay outside the gene matches. This CDR3 is built from 15 residues.

The V call is TRBV19, the J call TRBJ1-4, with unresolved D. Trimming stripped 3 bases from V and 0 bases from J, with 8 bases between. Germline V gene sequence: CDR1 LNHDA, CDR2 SQIVND (reference sequence). This CDR3 is built from 15 residues. The CDR3 DNA follows: TGTGCCAGTAGTATTAATTTTGCAACTAATGAAAAACTGTTTTTT. Translation: CASSINFATNEKLFF.

The chain joins TRBV2 to TRBJ2-5; a possible D gene is TRBD2 (5 bases). CDR1 is SNHLY, CDR2 FYNNEI, per germline. There are 12 residues in the CDR3. Trimming left V 8 bases short and J 5 bases short, with 12 bases between. The CDR3 reads CASEGTMETQYF. CDR3 bases: TGTGCCAGCGAGGGCACTATGGAGACCCAGTACTTC. The whole variable domain, filled in from reference TRBV2 and TRBJ2-5, reads EPEVTQTPSHQVTQMGQEVILRCVPISNHLYFYWYRQILGQKVEFLVSFYNNEISEKSEIFDDQFSVERPDGSNFTLKIRSTKLEDSAMYFCASEGTMETQYFGPGTRLLVL.

The CDR3 is CASSASRGQGENIQYF. In DNA form, the CDR3 reads TGTGCCAGCAGCGCCTCTAGGGGACAGGGTGAGAACATTCAGTACTTC. The chain has TRBV9 and TRBJ2-4; 9 nucleotides align to TRBD1. V gave up 3 bases and J gave up 7 bases; unmatched junction bases: 11. CDR1 and CDR2 from the germline V gene are SGDLS and YYNGEE. This CDR3 contains 16 residues.

The chain joins TRBV5-4 to TRBJ2-7; perhaps TRBD1 as D (6 bases). The CDR3 is made up of 15 amino acids. V was clipped by 4 bases and J by 4 bases, with 18 bases between them. Germline-derived CDR1 and CDR2 are SGHNT and YYREEE (reference sequence). CDR3 in amino acids: CASSPTKGVIYEQYF. The CDR3 bases are TGTGCCAGCAGCCCCACGAAGGGGGTGATTTACGAGCAGTACTTC.

V gene TRBV7-8 combines with J gene TRBJ1-6; 7 bases line up with TRBD1. Looked up from germline, CDR1 is SGHVS and CDR2 is FQNEAQ. After removal of 5 bases from V and 8 bases from J, the junction contained 12 bases not matched to a gene. This CDR3 contains 16 residues. The CDR3 reads CASSLPTGIKDSPLHF. The CDR3 bases are TGTGCCAGCAGCCTACCGACAGGGATTAAGGATTCACCCCTCCACTTT.

The chain links TRBV29-1 to TRBJ2-3; TRBD2 is a possible D gene (6 bases). Germline CDR1 reads SQVTM; CDR2 reads ANQGSEA. V shed 3 bases and J shed 4 bases, with 14 bases lying between them. The CDR3 loop spans 14 amino acids. In DNA form, the CDR3 reads TGCAGCGTTGAGGGGGGTGGTTGGGCAGATACGCAGTATTTT. The encoded protein is CSVEGGGWADTQYF.

Comments on this clone: This CDR3 is also generated by other DNA sequences in the sample. The V gene is TRBV3-1 (or the pseudogene TRBV3-2), the J gene TRBJ2-7; perhaps TRBD1 as D (6 bases). V lost 5 bases and J lost 5, with 10 bases in between. Germline loops: CDR1 LGHDT, CDR2 YNNKEL (reference sequence). The CDR3 spans 12 residues. CDR3 loop: CASSSGGNEQYF. CDR3 sequence (DNA): TGTGCCAGCAGCTCTGGGGGCAACGAGCAGTACTTC.

The chain couples TRBV5-6 to TRBJ1-4; 9 nucleotides match TRBD1. The V gene's germline CDR1 is SGHDT and CDR2 YYEEEE. The CDR3 is 15 amino acids. The trim removed 4 bases at V and 7 bases at J, leaving 8 bases unmatched. The CDR3, as DNA: TGTGCCAGCAGCAGGACACAGGGGGCCGGTGAAAAACTGTTTTTT. Translated, it gives CASSRTQGAGEKLFF.

The CDR3 here is CASSLETGTVRADTQYF. In DNA form, the CDR3 reads TGTGCCAGCAGCCTCGAAACCGGGACAGTCCGGGCAGATACGCAGTATTTT. This chain joins TRBV7-6 and TRBJ2-3; 7 bases agree with TRBD1. V shed 5 bases and J 4 bases; nucleotides not matched to a gene: 15. Germline V CDR1 and CDR2: SGHVS, FNYEAQ. CDR3 length: 17 residues.

The count of this clone is one. The CDR3 region has the DNA TGTGCCAGCAGCTTAAGGCGGCAAGAGACCCAGTACTTC. Its translation is CASSLRRQETQYF. This chain joins TRBV7-3 and TRBJ2-5; no clear D. Germline V gene sequence: CDR1 SGHTA, CDR2 FQGTGA. CDR3 length: 13 residues. Trimming cost V 1 base and J 2 bases, with 5 bases left between them.